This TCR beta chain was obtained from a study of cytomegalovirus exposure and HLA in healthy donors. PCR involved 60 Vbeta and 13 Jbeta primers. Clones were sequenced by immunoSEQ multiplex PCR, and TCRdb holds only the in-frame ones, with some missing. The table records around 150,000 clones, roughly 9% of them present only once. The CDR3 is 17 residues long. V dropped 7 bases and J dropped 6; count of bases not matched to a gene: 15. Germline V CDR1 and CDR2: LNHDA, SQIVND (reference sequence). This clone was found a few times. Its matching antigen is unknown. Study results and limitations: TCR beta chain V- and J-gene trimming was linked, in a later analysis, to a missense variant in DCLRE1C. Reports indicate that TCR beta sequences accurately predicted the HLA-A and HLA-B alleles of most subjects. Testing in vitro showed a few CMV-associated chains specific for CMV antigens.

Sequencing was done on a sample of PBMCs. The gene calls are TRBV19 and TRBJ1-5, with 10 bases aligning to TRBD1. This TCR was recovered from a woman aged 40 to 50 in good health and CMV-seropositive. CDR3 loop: CASTLRPGQGSGQPQHF. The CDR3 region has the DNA TGTGCCAGTACCCTCCGCCCGGGACAGGGGTCGGGTCAGCCCCAGCATTTT.